This T cell receptor (beta chain) was identified during a study of blood T cell repertoires in COVID-19. Whole-study context: The analysed material was cDNA or gDNA that came from T cells, B-cell-depleted T cells, or PBMCs.

The data were produced by immunoSEQ multiplex PCR, yet TCRdb's version contains in-frame clones alone and is incomplete. The sample has about 120,000 clones; 80% to 90% are singletons. The germline V gene encodes CDR1 SGHVS and CDR2 FNYEAQ. The ends lost 5 bases at V and 3 bases at J; junction bases unmatched: 3. The CDR3 loop spans 16 amino acids. The source is a man between 65 and 85 years old with active or convalescent COVID-19. Specimen: peripheral blood. The V call is TRBV7-6, the J call TRBJ2-2; 13 nucleotides align to TRBD2. CDR3 nucleotides: TGTGCCAGCAGCCTACTAGCGGGAGGGTACACCGGGGAGCTGTTTTTT. Translated: CASSLLAGGYTGELFF.